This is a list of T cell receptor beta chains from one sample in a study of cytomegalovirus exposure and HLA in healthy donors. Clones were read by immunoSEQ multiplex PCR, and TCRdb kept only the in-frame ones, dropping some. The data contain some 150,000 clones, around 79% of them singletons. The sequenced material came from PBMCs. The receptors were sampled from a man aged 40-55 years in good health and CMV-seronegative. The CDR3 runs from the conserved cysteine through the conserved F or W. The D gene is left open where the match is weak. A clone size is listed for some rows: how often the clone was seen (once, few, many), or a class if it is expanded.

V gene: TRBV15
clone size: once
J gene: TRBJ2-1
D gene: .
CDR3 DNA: TGTGCCACCAGCAGAGATTCCCCCAGGACACAACACAATGAGCAGTTCTTC
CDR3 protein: CATSRDSPRTQHNEQFF

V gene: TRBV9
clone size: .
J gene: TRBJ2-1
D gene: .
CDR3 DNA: TGTGCCAGCAGCGTAGGAAGCGGATCCAAAAGGGAGCAGTTCTTC
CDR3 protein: CASSVGSGSKREQFF

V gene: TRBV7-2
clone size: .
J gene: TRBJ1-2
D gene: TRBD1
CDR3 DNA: TGTGCCAGCAGCCGGACAGGGGGCAATAGCTACACCTTC
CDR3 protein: CASSRTGGNSYTF

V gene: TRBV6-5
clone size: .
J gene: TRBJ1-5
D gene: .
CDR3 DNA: TGTGCCAGCAGTGAACTAGGGAGTCTGCAGCCCCAGCATTTT
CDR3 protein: CASSELGSLQPQHF

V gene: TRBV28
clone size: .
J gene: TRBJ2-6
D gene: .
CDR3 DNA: TGTGCCAGCAGCTTCTCTGGGGCCAACGTCCTGACTTTC
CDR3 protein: CASSFSGANVLTF

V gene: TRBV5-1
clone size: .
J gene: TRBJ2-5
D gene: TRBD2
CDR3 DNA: TGCGCCAGCAGCCGAACTAGCGGGAGTGGCTTCGAGACCCAGTACTTC
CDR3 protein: CASSRTSGSGFETQYF

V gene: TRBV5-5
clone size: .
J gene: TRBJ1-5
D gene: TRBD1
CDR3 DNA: TGTGCCAGCAGGGGACAGGGGGATCAGCCCCAGCATTTT
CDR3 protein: CASRGQGDQPQHF

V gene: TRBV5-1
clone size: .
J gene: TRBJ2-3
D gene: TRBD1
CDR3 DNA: TGCGCCAGCAGCTTATCCGACAGGGCCGACACAGATACGCAGTATTTT
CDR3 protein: CASSLSDRADTDTQYF

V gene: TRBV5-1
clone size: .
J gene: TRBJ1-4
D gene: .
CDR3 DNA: TGCGCCAGCAGCTTGCTCCCAGGGGAAGATGAAAAACTGTTTTTT
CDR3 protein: CASSLLPGEDEKLFF

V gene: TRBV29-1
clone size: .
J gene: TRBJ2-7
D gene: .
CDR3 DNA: TGCAGCGTCGCCACAGGGCCATCCTACGAGCAGTACTTC
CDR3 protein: CSVATGPSYEQYF

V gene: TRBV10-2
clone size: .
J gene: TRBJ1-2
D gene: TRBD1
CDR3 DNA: TGCGCCAGCAGTGAGTTCACGGGACAGGGATACGGGAGTGGCTACACCTTC
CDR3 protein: CASSEFTGQGYGSGYTF

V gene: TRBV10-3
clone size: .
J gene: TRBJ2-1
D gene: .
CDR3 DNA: TGTGCCATCAGTAGACTTAAAACAGGGCACAATGAGCAGTTCTTC
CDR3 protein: CAISRLKTGHNEQFF